These 18 T cell receptor beta chains share one sample of origin, sequenced in a study of CD8 T cells in Susac syndrome. After extraction with the RNeasy kit, roughly 0.5 to 1 ug of the RNA was reverse transcribed using random hexamers. A single record per CDR3 protein comes from TCRdb applying MiXCR to the immunoSEQ multiplex PCR reads. The data contain more than 200,000 distinct CDR3 sequences, around 93% of them singletons. Sequenced material: CD4+ T cells from PBMCs. The receptors come from a human donor with multiple sclerosis.

The table lists this clonotype with a few counts. J is TRBJ2-1 and V is TRBV7-2; TRBD2 agrees at 7 bases. The CDR3 is 13 residues long. V was clipped by 0 bases and J by 7 bases; unmatched bases: 0. Germline V gene data show CDR1 as SGHTA and CDR2 as FQGNSA. The CDR3 reads CASSLARGNEQFF. The CDR3, as DNA: TGTGCCAGCAGCTTAGCGCGGGGGAATGAGCAGTTCTTC.

The rearrangement joins TRBV29-1 to TRBJ2-3; perhaps TRBD1 as D (5 bases). Germline-derived CDR1 and CDR2 are SQVTM and ANQGSEA. CDR3 length equals 14 residues. Trimming left V 4 bases short and J 0 bases short, with 11 bases between. The CDR3 here is CSVVAGLSTDTQYF. The CDR3 nucleotides are TGCAGCGTTGTGGCAGGGTTAAGCACAGATACGCAGTATTTT.

The DNA of the CDR3 is TGTGCCTGGAGCGCGGGACAGGGAGGAAGTGGCTACACCTTC. It codes for CAWSAGQGGSGYTF. The chain couples TRBV30 to TRBJ1-2; 9 bases fit TRBD1. The CDR3 loop spans 14 amino acids. After removal of 3 bases from V and 7 bases from J, the junction contained 9 bases not matched to a gene. CDR1 is GTSNPN and CDR2 is SVGIG in the germline V gene (reference sequence).

This chain uses TRBV4-1 with TRBJ2-7; TRBD1 agrees at 7 bases. The CDR3 extends over 17 amino acids. V dropped 0 bases and J dropped 2; count of bases not matched to a gene: 10. CDR1 and CDR2 from the germline V gene are MGHRA and YSYEKL. The DNA of the CDR3 is TGCGCCAGCAGCCAAGATGAGGCCAGGGGGTTTCCCTACGAGCAGTACTTC. Translation gives CASSQDEARGFPYEQYF.

The rearrangement links TRBV27 to TRBJ2-7, with D possibly being TRBD2 (5 bases). CDR3 length: 14 amino acids. Trimming stripped 8 bases from V and 5 bases from J, with 19 bases between. The germline CDR1 and CDR2 sequences are MNHEY and SMNVEV (reference sequence). The CDR3 loop is CASAHGSDGNEQYF. The CDR3 DNA is TGTGCCAGCGCCCATGGGTCGGACGGGAACGAGCAGTACTTC.

This clonotype was seen a few times. The gene calls are TRBV3-1 and TRBJ2-3; 9 bases match TRBD1. Germline V gene lookup returns CDR1 LGHDT and CDR2 YNNKEL (reference sequence). Trimming took 0 bases from V and 3 from J; bases not matched to a gene: 1. The CDR3 is made up of 15 amino acids. CDR3 nucleotides: TGTGCCAGCAGCCAAGATGGGACAGGGACAGATACGCAGTATTTT. It yields the protein CASSQDGTGTDTQYF.

The chain carries TRBV20-1 and TRBJ2-1; TRBD1 matches at 8 bases. V shed 2 bases, J shed 9 bases, and the junction held 9 bases outside the gene matches. This CDR3 spans 14 amino acids. Looked up from germline, CDR1 is DFQATT and CDR2 is SNEGSKA (reference sequence). CDR3 DNA sequence: TGCAGTGCTAGAAGTCAGGGGGCGATAGGTGAGCAGTTCTTC. As protein: CSARSQGAIGEQFF.

This clonotype was found once. The gene calls are TRBV27 and TRBJ2-5; D gene uncertain. Germline CDR1 and CDR2: MNHEY and SMNVEV (reference sequence). V was pared by 5 bases and J by 1 base, with 8 bases between. This CDR3 has 13 amino acids. The CDR3 DNA reads as TGTGCCAGCAGTAATCGCGCCCAAGAGACCCAGTACTTC. This codes for CASSNRAQETQYF.

V gene TRBV18 combines with J gene TRBJ1-1, with D unresolved. CDR3 length: 12 residues. V lost 2 bases to trimming and J lost 4 bases, with 5 bases between them. CDR1 KGHSH and CDR2 LQKENI come from the germline V gene. CDR3 in amino acids: CASSPFTTEAFF. In nucleotides, the CDR3 is TGTGCCAGCTCACCATTCACCACTGAAGCTTTCTTT.

The CDR3 region is CASSYAGQPGNTIYF. For the CDR3, the DNA is TGTGCCAGCAGTTACGCGGGACAGCCTGGAAACACCATATATTTT. The chain couples TRBV6-5 to TRBJ1-3; 7 bases map to TRBD1. The CDR3 has 15 amino acids. The germline gives CDR1 MNHEY, CDR2 SVGAGI. J lost 2 bases, V lost 2 bases, and 3 bases had no gene match.

The chain uses TRBV28 and TRBJ1-1; no firm D call. V lost 7 bases to trimming and J lost 0 bases, with 9 bases between them. The V gene's germline CDR1 is MDHEN and CDR2 SYDVKM. The CDR3 spans 13 residues. Written as DNA, the CDR3 is TGTGCCAGCATCCTTCAGATGAACACTGAAGCTTTCTTT. Its translation: CASILQMNTEAFF.

This rearrangement joins TRBV20-1 to TRBJ2-2; TRBD1 matches 7 bases. Germline V gene sequence: CDR1 DFQATT, CDR2 SNEGSKA (reference sequence). Germline trimming cut 5 bases from V and 6 bases from J; bases unmatched to any gene: 6. CDR3 size: 13 residues. This CDR3 reads CSAPKTGSGELFF. CDR3 DNA sequence: TGCAGTGCTCCGAAGACAGGGTCCGGGGAGCTGTTTTTT.

This chain links TRBV2 with TRBJ1-5, with D perhaps TRBD1 (6 bases). V lost 8 bases to trimming and J lost 0 bases, with 17 bases between them. The CDR3 consists of 16 residues. CDR1 is SNHLY and CDR2 is FYNNEI in the germline V gene. CDR3: CASSGQPLISNQPQHF. CDR3 bases: TGTGCCAGCTCCGGACAGCCTTTGATTAGCAATCAGCCCCAGCATTTT.

This chain joins TRBV11-1 and TRBJ2-2, with 9 bases lining up with TRBD1. The V segment lost 5 bases and the J segment 3 bases; nucleotides outside the gene matches: 19. CDR1 SGHAT and CDR2 FQDESV come from the germline V gene (reference sequence). The CDR3 sequence is 20 residues long. CDR3 sequence reads: CASSNPRDRATNWDTGELFF. The CDR3 DNA sequence: TGTGCCAGCAGCAACCCCCGGGACAGGGCGACCAATTGGGACACCGGGGAGCTGTTTTTT.

The rearrangement links TRBV4-1 to TRBJ2-3, with 7 bases lining up with TRBD1. The V and J ends lost 4 bases and 0 bases, in that order; junction bases with no gene match: 10. The CDR3 totals 17 residues. The germline gives CDR1 MGHRA, CDR2 YSYEKL. CDR3: CASSPPPGQSSTDTQYF. CDR3 coding DNA: TGCGCCAGCAGCCCACCACCGGGACAGAGTAGCACAGATACGCAGTATTTT.

V usage is TRBV6-5 and J usage is TRBJ2-1, with D maybe TRBD1 (6 bases). Looked up from germline, CDR1 is MNHEY and CDR2 is SVGAGI. The length of the CDR3 is 12 residues. Trimming took off 3 bases at V and 10 bases at J, with 10 bases between the two ends. CDR3 in DNA: TGTGCCAGCAGTTATTCCGGGACAGAGCAGTTCTTC. This translates into CASSYSGTEQFF.

The rearrangement uses TRBV19 and TRBJ1-4, with 10 bases aligning to TRBD1. This CDR3 spans 13 amino acids. V lost 8 bases to trimming and J lost 6 bases; unmatched junction nucleotides: 3. CDR1 is LNHDA, CDR2 SQIVND, per germline (reference sequence). The DNA of the CDR3 is TGTGCCAGTGGGGACAGGGGATATGAAAAACTGTTTTTT. Its translation is CASGDRGYEKLFF. The complete variable domain, with remaining parts taken from reference TRBV19 and TRBJ1-4, reads DGGITQSPKYLFRKEGQNVTLSCEQNLNHDAMYWYRQDPGQGLRLIYYSQIVNDFQKGDIAEGYSVSREKKESFPLTVTSAQKNPTAFYLCASGDRGYEKLFFGSGTQLSVL.

This CDR3 is CATSDSGTSLPDTQYF. In DNA form, the CDR3 reads TGTGCCACCAGTGATTCCGGGACTAGCCTTCCAGATACGCAGTATTTT. This chain uses TRBV24-1 with TRBJ2-3, with 9 bases identical to TRBD2. The V gene's germline CDR1 is KGHDR and CDR2 SFDVKD. The J segment lost 4 bases and the V segment lost 2 bases, leaving 6 bases of the junction unmatched. The CDR3 is 16 amino acids.